The 18 T cell receptor beta chains below come from one sample, sequenced in a study of identifying expanded T cells in peripheral blood (dated 2019 in TCRdb). Library creation used the immunoSEQ multiplex PCR assay. TCRdb limited this immuneACCESS table to in-frame rearrangements with V and J called. A share of clones is missing; checked studies link under half to unresolved V genes, and the rest is unexplained. This sample comprises 100,000 or so clones, roughly 89% of them detected only once. The ten largest clones represent roughly 15% of the sample. Sequenced sample: blood. All receptors derive from a person aged 18 to 70 in good health.

The chain joins TRBV11-2 to TRBJ1-5; D call uncertain. The CDR3 totals 12 residues. Germline V CDR1 and CDR2: SGHAT, FQNNGV. The V and J ends lost 0 bases and 9 bases respectively, with 6 bases between them. The chain's CDR3 is CASSLEHSPQHF. The CDR3 DNA follows: TGTGCCAGCAGCTTAGAACACTCGCCCCAGCATTTT.

V and J are TRBV7-2 and TRBJ2-7; 8 positions match TRBD1. Trimming at V came to 4 bases and at J to 7 bases, leaving 6 bases not matched to a gene. This CDR3 is 13 amino acids long. CDR1 is SGHTA, CDR2 FQGNSA, per germline. CDR3 sequence reads: CASSSTGGGEQYF. CDR3 nucleotide sequence: TGTGCCAGCAGCTCCACAGGGGGTGGGGAGCAGTACTTC.

The V and J genes are TRBV7-9 and TRBJ1-3, with D perhaps TRBD1 (5 bases). This CDR3 has 13 amino acids. Trimming took 8 bases from V and 0 from J, leaving 8 bases between them. From germline, CDR1 is SEHNR and CDR2 FQNEAQ (reference sequence). The CDR3 reads CASDSASGNTIYF. The CDR3 DNA is TGTGCCAGCGACAGTGCCTCTGGAAACACCATATATTTT.

The chain couples TRBV6-1 to TRBJ1-2; tentative D call: TRBD1 (5 bases). Germline V gene data show CDR1 as MNHNS and CDR2 as SASEGT. There are 12 residues in the CDR3. Trimming shortened V by 7 bases and J by 8 bases, and 14 bases separated the two germline ends. The CDR3 DNA is TGTGCCAGCACCAACGGGGGGGGAGGCTACACCTTC. Protein product: CASTNGGGGYTF.

The rearrangement links TRBV5-6 to TRBJ2-3, with TRBD2 identical over 8 bases. Trimming removed 0 bases from V and 3 bases from J; junction bases left unmatched: 3. CDR3 length: 15 amino acids. Germline V gene sequence: CDR1 SGHDT, CDR2 YYEEEE. The CDR3 is CASSLGVAGTDTQYF. In DNA form, the CDR3 reads TGTGCCAGCAGCTTGGGAGTAGCGGGGACAGATACGCAGTATTTT.

J is TRBJ2-2 and V is TRBV2, with D tentatively TRBD2 (6 bases). Germline V gives CDR1 SNHLY, CDR2 FYNNEI. Trimming cost V 7 bases and J 5 bases, with 14 bases left between them. This CDR3 is 14 amino acids long. The CDR3 nucleotides are TGTGCCAGCACCGCGGGTGGGGGGACCGGGGAGCTGTTTTTT. Translation: CASTAGGGTGELFF.

This chain joins TRBV7-2 and TRBJ2-3; no clear D gene. The CDR3 loop spans 13 amino acids. Between the trimmed V and J ends, which lost 7 bases and 8 bases, there was a span of 16 bases. Germline loops: CDR1 SGHTA, CDR2 FQGNSA. The chain's CDR3 is CASTLFQAVTQYF. As DNA, the CDR3 is TGTGCCAGCACCCTCTTCCAGGCCGTTACGCAGTATTTT. The entire variable domain, with the rest obtained from reference TRBV7-2 and TRBJ2-3, is as follows: GAGVSQSPSNKVTEKGKDVELRCDPISGHTALYWYRQSLGQGLEFLIYFQGNSAPDKSGLPSDRFSAERTGGSVSTLTIQRTQQEDSAVYLCASTLFQAVTQYFGPGTRLTVL.

The V and J genes are TRBV5-6 and TRBJ1-4; no clear D. The V end lost 3 bases, the J end lost 0 bases, and 6 bases lay between the germline ends. Per the germline V gene, CDR1 is SGHDT and CDR2 is YYEEEE. This CDR3 spans 14 amino acids. The CDR3 sequence is CASSWGATNEKLFF. The CDR3, as DNA: TGTGCCAGCAGCTGGGGAGCAACTAATGAAAAACTGTTTTTT.

There are a few counts of this clone. The CDR3 DNA sequence: TGTGCCAGCAGCTTGGACAGGGGGCGGACTGAAGCTTTCTTT. Its translation: CASSLDRGRTEAFF. This chain links TRBV7-6 with TRBJ1-1, with TRBD1 matching 11 bases. The V segment lost 3 bases and the J segment 5 bases; nucleotides outside the gene matches: 2. This CDR3 region has 14 residues. CDR1 and CDR2 (germline): SGHVS, FNYEAQ.

The chain has TRBV5-4 and TRBJ2-2, with 7 bases matching TRBD1. The CDR3 covers 15 residues. V dropped 3 bases and J dropped 6; count of bases not matched to a gene: 8. Germline lookup yields CDR1 SGHNT and CDR2 YYREEE (reference sequence). CDR3 bases: TGTGCCAGCAGCTGGGACAGAAGGTACGCCGGGGAGCTGTTTTTT. It codes for CASSWDRRYAGELFF. Drawing the rest from reference TRBV5-4 and TRBJ2-2, the complete variable domain is ETGVTQSPTHLIKTRGQQVTLRCSSQSGHNTVSWYQQALGQGPQFIFQYYREEENGRGNFPPRFSGLQFPNYSSELNVNALELDDSALYLCASSWDRRYAGELFFGEGSRLTVL.

The V and J genes are TRBV5-8 and TRBJ2-7, with D possibly being TRBD1 (6 bases). Germline V gives CDR1 SGHTS, CDR2 YDEGEE. V was cut by 4 bases and J by 5 bases, with 19 bases left in between. The CDR3 spans 15 residues. CDR3 coding DNA: TGTGCCAGCAGCGCCGAGGGGACGACAGGAGACGAGCAGTACTTC. As protein: CASSAEGTTGDEQYF.

J is TRBJ2-1 and V is TRBV10-3; 11 bases map to TRBD1. Germline V gene lookup returns CDR1 ENHRY and CDR2 SYGVKD. The CDR3 covers 14 residues. The J segment lost 7 bases and the V segment lost 5 bases, leaving 4 bases of the junction unmatched. In DNA, the CDR3 is TGTGCCATCAGTCAAGGACAGGGGGCTAATGAGCAGTTCTTC. This codes for CAISQGQGANEQFF.

This chain uses TRBV28 with TRBJ1-5; D gene uncertain. Germline values: CDR1 MDHEN, CDR2 SYDVKM. This CDR3 is built from 12 residues. Trimming took off 6 bases at V and 7 bases at J, with 10 bases between the two ends. The CDR3 spells CASSRPPQPQHF. The CDR3, as DNA: TGTGCCAGCAGCCGTCCTCCCCAGCCCCAGCATTTT. Complete variable domain (other parts from reference TRBV28 and TRBJ1-5): DVKVTQSSRYLVKRTGEKVFLECVQDMDHENMFWYRQDPGLGLRLIYFSYDVKMKEKGDIPEGYSVSREKKERFSLILESASTNQTSMYLCASSRPPQPQHFGDGTRLSIL.

The rearrangement uses TRBV14 and TRBJ1-1, with TRBD1 as a possible D gene (5 bases). The V end lost 0 bases, the J end lost 6 bases, and 17 bases lay between the germline ends. The germline V gene has CDR1 SGHDN and CDR2 FVKESK. The CDR3 extends over 16 amino acids. CDR3 DNA sequence: TGTGCCAGCAGCCAAGAGCGGGTAGAGAGGGGCGCTGAAGCTTTCTTT. This sequence encodes CASSQERVERGAEAFF. The full variable domain, completed using reference TRBV14 and TRBJ1-1, is EAGVTQFPSHSVIEKGQTVTLRCDPISGHDNLYWYRRVMGKEIKFLLHFVKESKQDESGMPNNRFLAERTGGTYSTLKVQPAELEDSGVYFCASSQERVERGAEAFFGQGTRLTVV.

This clone was observed a few times. The chain combines TRBV7-8 with TRBJ1-5, with 8 bases fitting TRBD1. The germline CDR1 and CDR2 sequences are SGHVS and FQNEAQ. The CDR3 runs to 15 residues. Trimming at V came to 3 bases and at J to 6 bases, leaving 7 bases not matched to a gene. CDR3 protein: CASSFGTGTGQPQHF. The CDR3 region has the DNA TGTGCCAGCAGCTTCGGGACAGGTACCGGTCAGCCCCAGCATTTT. Full variable domain (rest looked up from reference TRBV7-8 and TRBJ1-5): GAGVSQSPRYKVAKRGQDVALRCDPISGHVSLFWYQQALGQGPEFLTYFQNEAQLDKSGLPSDRFFAERPEGSVSTLKIQRTQQEDSAVYLCASSFGTGTGQPQHFGDGTRLSIL.

The chain uses TRBV20-1 and TRBJ2-7; D not certain. Looked up from germline, CDR1 is DFQATT and CDR2 is SNEGSKA (reference sequence). With 5 bases removed from V and 0 bases from J, the gap between germline ends came to 5 bases. The CDR3 has 11 amino acids. CDR3: CSAGDSYEQYF. The CDR3 DNA follows: TGCAGTGCTGGGGACTCCTACGAGCAGTACTTC.

This rearrangement joins TRBV28 to TRBJ1-4, with a possible D match to TRBD1 (6 bases). Trimming cost V 3 bases and J 3 bases, with 11 bases left between them. The CDR3 contains 15 residues. Germline V gives CDR1 MDHEN, CDR2 SYDVKM. The CDR3 DNA reads TGTGCCAGCAGTTTGGCAGGGGCGGCTAATGAAAAACTGTTTTTT. This translates into CASSLAGAANEKLFF.

The chain employs TRBV28 and TRBJ2-6; TRBD2 might be the D (6 bases). Trimming took off 5 bases at V and 0 bases at J, with 17 bases between the two ends. CDR1 and CDR2 from the germline V gene are MDHEN and SYDVKM. The CDR3 sequence is 18 residues long. The CDR3 bases are TGTGCCAGCAGTGCCAGGAGGGAACAAAGCTCTGGGGCCAACGTCCTGACTTTC. Translated: CASSARREQSSGANVLTF.